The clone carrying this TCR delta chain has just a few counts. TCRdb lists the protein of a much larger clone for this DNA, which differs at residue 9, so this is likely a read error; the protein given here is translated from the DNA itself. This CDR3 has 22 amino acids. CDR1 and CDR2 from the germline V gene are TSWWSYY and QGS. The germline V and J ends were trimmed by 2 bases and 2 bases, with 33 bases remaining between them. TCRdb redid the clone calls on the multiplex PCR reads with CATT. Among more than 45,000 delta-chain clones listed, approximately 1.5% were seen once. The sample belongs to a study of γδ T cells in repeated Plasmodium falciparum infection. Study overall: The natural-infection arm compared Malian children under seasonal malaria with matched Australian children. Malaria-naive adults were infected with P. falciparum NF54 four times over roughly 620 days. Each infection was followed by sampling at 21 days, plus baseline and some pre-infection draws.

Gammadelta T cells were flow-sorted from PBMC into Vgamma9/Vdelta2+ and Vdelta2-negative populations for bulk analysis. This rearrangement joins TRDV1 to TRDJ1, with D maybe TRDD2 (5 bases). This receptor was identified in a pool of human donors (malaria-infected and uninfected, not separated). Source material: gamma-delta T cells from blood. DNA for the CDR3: TGTGCTCTTGGGGAATCCTCTTCCCATCGATCGCTTATGGGTCCCCCTACCGATAAACTCATCTTT. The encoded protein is CALGESSSHRSLMGPPTDKLIF.